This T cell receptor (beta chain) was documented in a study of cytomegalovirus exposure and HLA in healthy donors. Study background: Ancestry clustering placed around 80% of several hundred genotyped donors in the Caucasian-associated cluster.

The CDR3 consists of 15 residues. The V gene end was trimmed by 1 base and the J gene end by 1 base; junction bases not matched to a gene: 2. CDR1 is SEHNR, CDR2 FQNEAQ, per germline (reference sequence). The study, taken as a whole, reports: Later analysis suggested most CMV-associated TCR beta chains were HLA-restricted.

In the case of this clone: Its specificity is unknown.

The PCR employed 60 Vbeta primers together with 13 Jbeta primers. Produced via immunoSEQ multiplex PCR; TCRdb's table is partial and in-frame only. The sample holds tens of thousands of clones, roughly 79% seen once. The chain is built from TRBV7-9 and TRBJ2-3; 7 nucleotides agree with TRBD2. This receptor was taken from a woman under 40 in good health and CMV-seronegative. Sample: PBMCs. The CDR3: CASSLVAGGTDTQYF. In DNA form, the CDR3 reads TGTGCCAGCAGCTTAGTGGCGGGAGGCACAGATACGCAGTATTTT.